Each of the 29 T cell receptor beta chains below was sequenced from the same sample in a study of T cells in Graves' hyperthyroidism and ophthalmopathy (dated by TCRdb to between 2018 and 2021). Library preparation used multiplex PCR. Sequencing was performed on an Illumina HiSeq 2000. Amplification of TCR beta CDR3 regions was carried out from RNA transcripts. For the first round of RT-PCR on the TCR CDR3, the HTBI primer set was used together with the Qiagen OneStep RT-PCR kit. TCRdb reprocessing: public reads trimmed at Q25 with fastp, clones called with MiXCR, in-frame beta chains kept. CDR3 protein sequences are deduplicated, and each keeps its most common genes and DNA. For this sample there are about 360,000 distinct CDR3 sequences; about 12% appear just once. Around a tenth of the sample rests with the top ten. The sequenced sample was blood. Receptors originate from a woman aged 18-30 years with Graves' hyperthyroidism.

Details on this clonotype: This may be a read error: a much more frequent sequence differs by one nucleotide. This CDR3 is CASSGTAGLLNTEAFF. For the CDR3, the DNA is TGTGCCAGCAGTGGTACGGCAGGGCTTTTAAACACTGAAGCTTTCTTT. This chain joins TRBV6-1 and TRBJ1-1; D is perhaps TRBD1 (5 bases). The CDR3 contains 16 residues. V lost 4 bases and J lost 2, with 17 bases in between. The germline V gene encodes CDR1 MNHNS and CDR2 SASEGT.

V is TRBV5-1 and J is TRBJ2-5, with TRBD2 identical over 12 bases. The CDR3 is 17 amino acids. J lost 2 bases, V lost 0 bases, and 5 bases had no gene match. The germline V gene encodes CDR1 SGHRS and CDR2 YFSETQ. The CDR3 here is CASSLGASGGAQETQYF. In DNA form, the CDR3 reads TGCGCCAGCAGCTTGGGAGCTAGCGGGGGGGCACAAGAGACCCAGTACTTC. Looking up the rest from reference TRBV5-1 and TRBJ2-5 gives the full variable domain: KAGVTQTPRYLIKTRGQQVTLSCSPISGHRSVSWYQQTPGQGLQFLFEYFSETQRNKGNFPGRFSGRQFSNSRSEMNVSTLELGDSALYLCASSLGASGGAQETQYFGPGTRLLVL.

This clonotype was observed at least ten times. V is TRBV6-2 or TRBV6-3 and J is TRBJ1-1; D is perhaps TRBD1 (5 bases). Trimming cost V 4 bases and J 5 bases, with 17 bases left between them. From germline, CDR1 is MNHEY and CDR2 SVGEGT. The CDR3 has 15 residues. The CDR3 protein is CASSWVAGGGTEAFF. In nucleotides, the CDR3 is TGTGCCAGCAGTTGGGTCGCCGGGGGGGGAACTGAAGCTTTCTTT.

This clonotype has more than one count but fewer than ten. The CDR3 DNA sequence: TGTGCCAGCAGAGGGGAGGGGGTCAATGAGCAGTTCTTC. Its translation is CASRGEGVNEQFF. This rearrangement joins TRBV27 to TRBJ2-1; D possibly corresponds to TRBD2 (7 bases). Trimming pared 6 bases from V and 6 bases from J, leaving 12 bases between. From germline, CDR1 is MNHEY and CDR2 SMNVEV (reference sequence). There are 13 residues in the CDR3.

This clonotype was detected many times. The chain carries TRBV4-3 and TRBJ2-7, with D perhaps TRBD2 (5 bases). From germline, CDR1 is LGHNA and CDR2 YSLEER. The CDR3 has 14 residues. V lost 2 bases to trimming and J lost 1 base, with 9 bases between them. This CDR3 is CASSQYEGSYEQYF. The CDR3 coding sequence is TGCGCCAGCAGCCAATACGAGGGTTCCTACGAGCAGTACTTC.

The genes are TRBV29-1 and TRBJ1-1; no reliable D call. This CDR3 contains 14 residues. The germline V and J ends were trimmed by 3 bases and 4 bases, with 15 bases remaining between them. Germline V gives CDR1 SQVTM, CDR2 ANQGSEA. CDR3 DNA: TGCAGCGTTGACTTGTGGCTTGAGGGCACTGAAGCTTTCTTT. Translated, it gives CSVDLWLEGTEAFF.

This clonotype has at least ten counts. This chain connects TRBV6-1 to TRBJ1-1; D is perhaps TRBD1 (5 bases). The CDR3 covers 12 residues. CDR1 is MNHNS, CDR2 SASEGT, per germline. Trimming stripped 6 bases from V and 4 bases from J, with 9 bases between. CDR3 bases: TGTGCCAGCAGGGGGCGCGGCACTGAAGCTTTCTTT. Protein product: CASRGRGTEAFF.

This clonotype was picked up many times. V usage is TRBV28 and J usage is TRBJ1-1, with a possible D match to TRBD1 (6 bases). CDR3 length equals 14 residues. The germline CDR1 and CDR2 sequences are MDHEN and SYDVKM. The V and J ends lost 6 bases and 2 bases respectively, with 13 bases between them. CDR3: CASRRGQPNTEAFF. CDR3 bases: TGTGCCAGCAGAAGGGGACAACCAAACACTGAAGCTTTCTTT.

V gene TRBV12-3 or TRBV12-4 combines with J gene TRBJ1-2; D not certain. The CDR3 runs to 15 residues. Trimming removed 1 base from V and 8 bases from J, with 17 bases in between. The CDR3 DNA follows: TGTGCCAGCAGTTTAGGGGTCCGACCGCCGGGGGGCTACACCTTC. Its translation is CASSLGVRPPGGYTF.

This clonotype has at least ten counts. The genes are TRBV3-1 and TRBJ2-1, with D tentatively TRBD2 (5 bases). The CDR3 totals 15 residues. Trimming cost V 0 bases and J 6 bases, with 12 bases left between them. The germline CDR1 and CDR2 sequences are LGHDT and YNNKEL (reference sequence). CDR3 sequence: CASSQEPGKTNEQFF. As DNA, the CDR3 is TGTGCCAGCAGCCAAGAACCGGGGAAGACCAATGAGCAGTTCTTC.

This clonotype came up a few times. The rearrangement uses TRBV13 and TRBJ2-7; D tentatively fits TRBD1 or TRBD2 (6 bases each). Trimming pared 7 bases from V and 6 bases from J, leaving 13 bases between. This CDR3 spans 12 amino acids. CDR1 and CDR2 (germline): PRHDT, FYEKMQ (reference sequence). The CDR3 here is CASKIEGGEQYF. Here the CDR3 DNA reads TGTGCCAGCAAGATAGAGGGGGGCGAGCAGTACTTC.

The V and J genes are TRBV9 and TRBJ2-1, with TRBD1 as a possible D gene (6 bases). Germline CDR1 and CDR2: SGDLS and YYNGEE. The CDR3 is made up of 15 amino acids. The V end was cut by 0 bases, the J end by 4 bases, with 11 bases between. CDR3 in DNA: TGTGCCAGCAGCGTAGTACAGGGTGGGTACAATGAGCAGTTCTTC. It encodes CASSVVQGGYNEQFF.

This chain joins TRBV7-2 and TRBJ2-5, with D perhaps given as TRBD1 or TRBD2 (6 bases each). The CDR3 loop spans 13 amino acids. Between the trimmed V and J ends, which lost 8 bases and 0 bases, there was a span of 10 bases. Germline CDR1 is SGHTA and CDR2 is FQGNSA. The CDR3 protein is CASLGGNQETQYF. Written as DNA, the CDR3 is TGTGCCAGCTTAGGGGGGAACCAAGAGACCCAGTACTTC. Supplemented by reference TRBV7-2 and TRBJ2-5, the full variable domain reads GAGVSQSPSNKVTEKGKDVELRCDPISGHTALYWYRQSLGQGLEFLIYFQGNSAPDKSGLPSDRFSAERTGGSVSTLTIQRTQQEDSAVYLCASLGGNQETQYFGPGTRLLVL.

The sample holds many counts of this clonotype. The gene calls are TRBV30 and TRBJ1-1; perhaps TRBD1 as D (5 bases). This CDR3 contains 11 residues. V was trimmed by 0 bases and J by 11 bases, leaving 10 bases between them. Germline CDR1 and CDR2: GTSNPN and SVGIG (reference sequence). The CDR3 reads CAWSVTGLAFF. In DNA form, the CDR3 reads TGTGCCTGGAGTGTCACAGGTTTGGCTTTCTTT.

This clonotype was counted at least ten times. J is TRBJ2-1 and V is TRBV9, with 7 positions matching TRBD2. Germline CDR1 and CDR2: SGDLS and YYNGEE. V lost 2 bases and J lost 0; bases outside the gene matches: 8. The CDR3 sequence is 17 residues long. As DNA, the CDR3 is TGTGCCAGCAGCGTTACTAGCGCCCTAAGCTCCTACAATGAGCAGTTCTTC. Amino acid sequence: CASSVTSALSSYNEQFF.

This clonotype was seen ten or more times. The rearrangement joins TRBV29-1 to TRBJ1-6, with no clear D. Per the germline V gene, CDR1 is SQVTM and CDR2 is ANQGSEA. The V end lost 4 bases, the J end lost 4 bases, and 8 bases lay between the germline ends. CDR3 length: 13 amino acids. CDR3 sequence: CSVGQAYNSPLHF. CDR3 DNA: TGCAGCGTTGGGCAGGCTTATAATTCACCCCTCCACTTT.

This clonotype was recorded many times. The rearrangement links TRBV5-1 to TRBJ2-3; no clear D. The CDR3 loop spans 14 amino acids. The ends were cut back, 2 bases at V and 10 bases at J, with 17 bases in the middle. Looked up from germline, CDR1 is SGHRS and CDR2 is YFSETQ. The CDR3 loop is CASSLNAHPVPQYF. The DNA of the CDR3 is TGCGCCAGCAGCTTAAACGCGCATCCCGTCCCGCAGTATTTT.

This clonotype was observed a handful of times. J is TRBJ2-6 and V is TRBV6-6; D is ambiguous. The germline V gene has CDR1 MNHNY and CDR2 SVGAGI (reference sequence). Trimming cost V 2 bases and J 0 bases, with 2 bases left between them. The CDR3 extends over 14 amino acids. CDR3 protein: CASSYDSGANVLTF. The CDR3 bases are TGTGCCAGCAGTTACGACTCTGGGGCCAACGTCCTGACTTTC.

This clonotype was picked up many times. The V gene is TRBV20-1, the J gene TRBJ1-2; perhaps TRBD1 as D (6 bases). The length of the CDR3 is 15 residues. The germline gives CDR1 DFQATT, CDR2 SNEGSKA (reference sequence). V lost 0 bases and J 4 bases, leaving 15 bases between the germline ends. The CDR3 DNA reads as TGCAGTGCTAGAGACCGTCAGACAGGCCCCTATGGCTACACCTTC. It encodes CSARDRQTGPYGYTF.

This clonotype has a handful of counts. V usage is TRBV7-9 and J usage is TRBJ1-6; D ambiguous. CDR3 size: 16 residues. CDR1 and CDR2 (germline): SEHNR, FQNEAQ (reference sequence). Trimming shortened V by 6 bases and J by 5 bases, and 17 bases separated the two germline ends. The CDR3 DNA reads TGTGCCAGCAGTAAGGTGCTAAACCTAGATAATTCACCCCTCCACTTT. It is translated as CASSKVLNLDNSPLHF.

This sequence joins TRBV9 and TRBJ2-3, with D unclear. This CDR3 contains 15 residues. The germline gives CDR1 SGDLS, CDR2 YYNGEE. Trimming took 0 bases from V and 3 from J, leaving 11 bases between them. The CDR3 loop is CASSVVTLGTDTQYF. DNA of the CDR3: TGTGCCAGCAGCGTAGTTACCCTAGGAACAGATACGCAGTATTTT.

About this clonotype: A much larger clone lies one base from this, so it may be a read error. The genes are TRBV6-8 and TRBJ2-7; 7 bases align to TRBD1. CDR3 length: 14 residues. Looked up from germline, CDR1 is MNHGY and CDR2 is SAAAGT. CDR3 nucleotide sequence: TGTGCCGGCAGTACCTTGGACAGGTGGTACGAGCAGTACTTC. This sequence encodes CAGSTLDRWYEQYF.

This clonotype has ten or more counts. The rearrangement uses TRBV5-8 and TRBJ2-3; a weak D match, TRBD2 (5 bases). The V gene's germline CDR1 is SGHTS and CDR2 YDEGEE. The CDR3 covers 15 residues. The V gene lost 3 bases and the J gene lost 0 bases, with 11 bases spanning the gap. This CDR3 reads CASSSEGRSTDTQYF. The CDR3 coding sequence is TGTGCCAGCAGCTCAGAGGGCAGGAGCACAGATACGCAGTATTTT.

This clonotype appeared many times. The rearrangement joins TRBV15 to TRBJ1-4; maybe TRBD1 (6 bases). V lost 2 bases, J lost 4 bases, and 23 bases lay in between. This CDR3 has 19 amino acids. The germline V gene has CDR1 LNHNV and CDR2 YYDKDF (reference sequence). The CDR3 nucleotides read TGTGCCACCAGCAGATACCAGCTCGGACAGATACTTCATAATGAAAAACTGTTTTTT. It yields the protein CATSRYQLGQILHNEKLFF.

This clonotype was counted many times. V and J are TRBV5-1 and TRBJ2-3; possibly TRBD1 for D (6 bases). Germline V CDR1 and CDR2: SGHRS, YFSETQ. The CDR3 length is 15 residues. V lost 0 bases and J 2 bases, leaving 10 bases between the germline ends. The CDR3 loop reads CASSLVGQNTDTQYF. For the CDR3, the DNA is TGCGCCAGCAGCTTGGTAGGACAGAACACAGATACGCAGTATTTT.

This clonotype was counted at least ten times. The chain carries TRBV20-1 and TRBJ2-1; 7 bases map to TRBD2. The CDR3 runs 16 residues. Germline V CDR1 and CDR2: DFQATT, SNEGSKA (reference sequence). Unmatched junction bases numbered 20, after V lost 6 bases and J lost 9 bases. The CDR3 reads CSATAGGGDSLGEQFF. CDR3 bases: TGCAGTGCCACGGCGGGCGGGGGAGATTCGTTAGGTGAGCAGTTCTTC.

This clonotype was counted many times. The chain employs TRBV24-1 and TRBJ2-3; D remains ambiguous. Deletions cut 1 base from V and 4 bases from J, with 11 bases between. The CDR3 length is 15 residues. Per germline, CDR1 KGHDR and CDR2 SFDVKD. CDR3 loop: CATSDLGAGSDTQYF. For the CDR3, the DNA is TGTGCCACCAGTGATTTAGGCGCAGGCTCAGATACGCAGTATTTT.

At least ten counts were recorded for this clonotype. V usage is TRBV2 and J usage is TRBJ1-2, with D hard to call. CDR3 size: 13 residues. With 11 bases removed from V and 0 bases from J, the gap between germline ends came to 13 bases. Germline V gives CDR1 SNHLY, CDR2 FYNNEI. The CDR3 loop reads CAGTANPNYGYTF. DNA for the CDR3: TGTGCCGGAACAGCTAACCCTAACTATGGCTACACCTTC.

This clonotype was observed at least ten times. The V gene is TRBV15, the J gene TRBJ2-7, with TRBD2 as a possible D gene (6 bases). Trimming left V 2 bases short and J 2 bases short, with 13 bases between. Germline V CDR1 and CDR2: LNHNV, YYDKDF (reference sequence). This CDR3 comprises 15 residues. The CDR3 region has the DNA TGTGCCACCAGCAGAAGTAGCGGACTCGCCTACGAGCAGTACTTC. This codes for CATSRSSGLAYEQYF. Drawing the rest from reference TRBV15 and TRBJ2-7, the complete variable domain is DAMVIQNPRYQVTQFGKPVTLSCSQTLNHNVMYWYQQKSSQAPKLLFHYYDKDFNNEADTPDNFQSRRPNTSFCFLDIRSPGLGDTAMYLCATSRSSGLAYEQYFGPGTRLTVT.